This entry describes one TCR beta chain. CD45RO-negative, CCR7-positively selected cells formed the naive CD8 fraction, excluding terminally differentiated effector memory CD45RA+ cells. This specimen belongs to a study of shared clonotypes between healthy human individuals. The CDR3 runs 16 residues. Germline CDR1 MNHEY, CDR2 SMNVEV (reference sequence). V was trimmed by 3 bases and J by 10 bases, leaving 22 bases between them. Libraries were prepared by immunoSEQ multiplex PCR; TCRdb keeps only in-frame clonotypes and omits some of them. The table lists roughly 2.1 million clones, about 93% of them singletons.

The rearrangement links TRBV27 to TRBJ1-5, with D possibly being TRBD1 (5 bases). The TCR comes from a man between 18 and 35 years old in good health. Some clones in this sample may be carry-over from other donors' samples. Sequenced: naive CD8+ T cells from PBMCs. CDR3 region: CASSFLLGPSIGPQHF. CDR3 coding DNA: TGTGCCAGCAGTTTTTTACTGGGACCTTCGATCGGTCCCCAGCATTTT.